This T cell receptor (beta chain) comes out of a study of tumor-infiltrating lymphocytes in primary liver carcinoma. Study context: Ranging in age from 30 to 69 years, the patients were men and women. Samples produced roughly 3.65 to 7.5 million productive TCRbeta reads, comparable across tissue types.

Starting material for RNA and DNA co-extraction consisted of roughly 19-30 mg of unsorted bulk tissue. Reverse transcription of roughly 480 ng total RNA with a constant-region primer produced TCR beta cDNA. Libraries of TCR beta came from three nested multiplex PCR rounds with slightly modified ARM-PCR. With TRBV1-TRBV30 forward primers and a C-beta reverse primer, the first two PCR rounds were run for around 10 cycles each. TCRdb called the multiplex PCR reads again in MiXCR, with one record for every CDR3 protein. The sample includes 110,000 or so distinct CDR3 sequences, approximately 80% seen only once; the top ten take 15% to 25%. After removal of 4 bases from V and 6 bases from J, the junction contained 11 bases not matched to a gene. Germline V gene sequence: CDR1 DFQATT, CDR2 SNEGSKA (reference sequence). This CDR3 contains 16 residues.

V and J are TRBV20-1 and TRBJ2-1; TRBD2 agrees at 11 bases. The specimen was liver tumor tissue from sampling region 3. Subset of the sample: tumor region T3, left-lateral pole. The clonotype was recovered from a man aged 35 to 55 with primary liver carcinoma and hepatitis B virus infection. The CDR3 spells CSATGTSGPISNEQFF. The CDR3 coding sequence is TGCAGTGCTACTGGGACTAGCGGCCCTATTTCCAATGAGCAGTTCTTC.